Presented here are 22 T cell receptor beta chains from one specimen sequenced in a study of cytomegalovirus exposure and HLA in healthy donors. PCR employed 60 Vbeta and 13 Jbeta primers. TCRdb's copy holds only in-frame clones and misses some; the assay was immunoSEQ multiplex PCR. The data hold 80,000 to 100,000 clones, with under 75% observed a single time. The sample was PBMCs. Receptors were obtained from a female donor in good health and CMV-seronegative.

The CDR3 loop reads CAIRVGGNEKLFF. In DNA, the CDR3 is TGTGCCATCCGAGTGGGAGGTAATGAAAAACTGTTTTTT. The chain links TRBV10-3 to TRBJ1-4; D remains ambiguous. Trimming cost V 8 bases and J 4 bases, with 11 bases left between them. The CDR3 consists of 13 residues. Germline assignment: CDR1 ENHRY and CDR2 SYGVKD.

The chain recombines TRBV10-3 with TRBJ2-5, with 11 bases identical to TRBD2. Germline V CDR1 and CDR2: ENHRY, SYGVKD. This CDR3 is built from 13 residues. The trim removed 10 bases at V and 5 bases at J, leaving 6 bases unmatched. The CDR3: CASQLAGVETQYF. CDR3 DNA sequence: TGTGCCAGCCAACTAGCGGGAGTCGAGACCCAGTACTTC.

This chain uses TRBV11-2 with TRBJ1-1; no reliable D call. V lost 3 bases, J lost 0 bases, and 11 bases lay in between. The CDR3 has 15 residues. Germline V gene data show CDR1 as SGHAT and CDR2 as FQNNGV. The DNA of the CDR3 is TGTGCCAGCAGCTTTGATCTCAGTCTGAACACTGAAGCTTTCTTT. This sequence encodes CASSFDLSLNTEAFF. The whole variable domain, remainder taken from reference TRBV11-2 and TRBJ1-1, is EAGVAQSPRYKIIEKRQSVAFWCNPISGHATLYWYQQILGQGPKLLIQFQNNGVVDDSQLPKDRFSAERLKGVDSTLKIQPAKLEDSAVYLCASSFDLSLNTEAFFGQGTRLTVV.

This chain connects TRBV5-3 to TRBJ1-2, with D unresolved. TRBV5-3 is marked as an open reading frame, function uncertain. The CDR3 contains 14 residues. V shed 1 base and J shed 2 bases, with 9 bases lying between them. The CDR3 reads CARSLSEGNYGYTF. Here the CDR3 DNA reads TGTGCCAGAAGCTTGTCGGAGGGAAACTATGGCTACACCTTC.

The V and J genes are TRBV10-1 and TRBJ2-3; 8 positions agree with TRBD1. The CDR3 runs to 15 residues. Germline V gene sequence: CDR1 WNHNN, CDR2 SYGVQD (reference sequence). The J segment lost 7 bases and the V segment lost 5 bases, leaving 11 bases of the junction unmatched. CDR3: CASSPRDRNPHTQYF. The CDR3 DNA follows: TGCGCCAGCAGTCCCCGGGACAGGAACCCACATACGCAGTATTTT.

The V and J genes are TRBV18 and TRBJ1-1; D gene ambiguous. Germline assignment: CDR1 KGHSH and CDR2 LQKENI. V was clipped by 3 bases and J by 3 bases, with 11 bases between them. The CDR3 is 14 residues long. CDR3 nucleotide sequence: TGTGCCAGCTCACCTTTATCAGAGGACACTGAAGCTTTCTTT. The encoded protein is CASSPLSEDTEAFF.

The chain joins TRBV7-6 to TRBJ1-2; D may be TRBD1 (6 bases). Germline CDR1 SGHVS, CDR2 FNYEAQ. The CDR3 is 13 residues long. V lost 5 bases, J lost 2 bases, and 9 bases lay in between. The DNA of the CDR3 is TGTGCCAGCAGCGCAGGGGAAAACTATGGCTACACCTTC. It specifies CASSAGENYGYTF.

The chain has TRBV2 and TRBJ2-2; weak D call: TRBD2 (5 bases). CDR3 length equals 15 residues. V lost 4 bases to trimming and J lost 3 bases, with 12 bases between them. Germline V gene lookup returns CDR1 SNHLY and CDR2 FYNNEI. CDR3 loop: CASSVEGWYTGELFF. The CDR3 DNA sequence: TGTGCCAGCAGTGTTGAGGGCTGGTACACCGGGGAGCTGTTTTTT.

The table lists this clone with a count of one. This rearrangement joins TRBV15 to TRBJ1-1; D possibly corresponds to TRBD1 (5 bases). The CDR3 is 13 amino acids. Trimming left V 5 bases short and J 3 bases short, with 10 bases between. Germline assignment: CDR1 LNHNV and CDR2 YYDKDF (reference sequence). CDR3 nucleotides: TGTGCCACCAGCGGTATAGGGGACACTGAAGCTTTCTTT. It is translated as CATSGIGDTEAFF.

V is TRBV7-9 and J is TRBJ1-2, with 7 nucleotides matching TRBD1. The CDR3 loop spans 16 amino acids. V was clipped by 5 bases and J by 0 bases; unmatched bases: 9. Germline assignment: CDR1 SEHNR and CDR2 FQNEAQ (reference sequence). CDR3 residues: CASSPDRTPPNYGYTF. The CDR3 nucleotides are TGTGCCAGCAGCCCGGACAGGACACCTCCTAACTATGGCTACACCTTC.

This clone was observed a few times. The junction and the germline gene differ at one end; a read error may be behind it. The chain joins TRBV7-9 to TRBJ1-5; D is perhaps TRBD1 (5 bases). The V gene's germline CDR1 is SEHNR and CDR2 FQNEAQ (reference sequence). CDR3 size: 16 residues. This chain's CDR3 is CSSSLVTGEVRQPQHF. CDR3 nucleotides: TGTTCCAGCAGCTTAGTGACGGGGGAGGTACGTCAGCCCCAGCATTTT. The full variable domain, in which reference TRBV7-9 and TRBJ1-5 provide the parts outside the CDR3, is DTGVSQNPRHKITKRGQNVTFRCDPISEHNRLYWYRQTLGQGPEFLTYFQNEAQLEKSRLLSDRFSAERPKGSFSTLEIQRTEQGDSAMYLCSSSLVTGEVRQPQHFGDGTRLSIL.

This clone is a singleton in its sample. In nucleotides, the CDR3 is TGTGCCAGCAGCTCCAAGGACAGTCCCTACGAGCAGTACTTC. The encoded protein is CASSSKDSPYEQYF. This chain connects TRBV5-6 to TRBJ2-7; D perhaps matches TRBD1 (6 bases). Germline assignment: CDR1 SGHDT and CDR2 YYEEEE. CDR3 length: 14 residues. V gave up 3 bases and J gave up 2 bases, with 12 bases separating them. Full variable domain (remainder filled in from reference TRBV5-6 and TRBJ2-7): DAGVTQSPTHLIKTRGQQVTLRCSPKSGHDTVSWYQQALGQGPQFIFQYYEEEERQRGNFPDRFSGHQFPNYSSELNVNALLLGDSALYLCASSSKDSPYEQYFGPGTRLTVT.

The CDR3 DNA reads TGTGCCAGTAGTCGGGACTCGCGGGGAGGGAATGAGCAGTTCTTC. The encoded protein is CASSRDSRGGNEQFF. The genes are TRBV19 and TRBJ2-1; TRBD2 agrees at 7 bases. J gave up 7 bases and V 5 bases, and 11 bases lay outside the gene matches. The length of the CDR3 is 15 residues. Per germline, CDR1 LNHDA and CDR2 SQIVND (reference sequence).

The genes are TRBV27 and TRBJ2-7; 7 bases line up with TRBD1. The germline V gene encodes CDR1 MNHEY and CDR2 SMNVEV (reference sequence). The V gene end was trimmed by 2 bases and the J gene end by 2 bases; junction bases not matched to a gene: 3. CDR3 length equals 14 residues. CDR3 DNA: TGTGCCAGCAGTTTAGGGGGACAGACCTACGAGCAGTACTTC. Its protein product is CASSLGGQTYEQYF.

This clone was counted once. This chain uses TRBV11-3 with TRBJ2-7; 10 bases match TRBD1. Germline CDR1 is SGHNT and CDR2 is YENEEA. This CDR3 is built from 16 residues. With V trimmed by 7 bases and J by 5 bases, 14 bases remained unmatched. CDR3 coding DNA: TGTGCCAGCACCTTCATCACCGGGACAGGGGATAACGAGCAGTACTTC. It translates to CASTFITGTGDNEQYF.

This chain uses TRBV10-3 with TRBJ2-7, with TRBD2 matching over 12 bases. Trimming cost V 10 bases and J 7 bases; bases outside gene matches: 14. CDR1 and CDR2 (germline): ENHRY, SYGVKD. The CDR3 has 15 amino acids. The CDR3 spells CATAGASGGAEEQYF. CDR3 DNA: TGTGCCACCGCCGGTGCTAGCGGGGGGGCCGAAGAGCAGTACTTC.

The chain couples TRBV7-6 to TRBJ1-1; 7 bases agree with TRBD1. The length of the CDR3 is 15 residues. After removal of 1 base from V and 4 bases from J, the junction contained 6 bases not matched to a gene. Germline lookup yields CDR1 SGHVS and CDR2 FNYEAQ. This chain's CDR3 is CASSLEAGGGTEAFF. The CDR3 DNA reads as TGTGCCAGCAGCTTAGAGGCAGGGGGTGGCACTGAAGCTTTCTTT.

The genes are TRBV7-9 and TRBJ2-2; TRBD1 matches at 9 bases. CDR3 length: 17 residues. Germline V gene sequence: CDR1 SEHNR, CDR2 FQNEAQ (reference sequence). The J segment lost 0 bases and the V segment lost 5 bases, leaving 7 bases of the junction unmatched. The CDR3 sequence: CASSHLRQGANTGELFF. The CDR3 bases are TGTGCCAGCAGCCACCTTCGACAGGGGGCGAACACCGGGGAGCTGTTTTTT.

This clone was detected only a few times. This chain connects TRBV11-2 to TRBJ2-1, with 11 bases identical to TRBD1. The CDR3 totals 18 residues. Germline V gene data show CDR1 as SGHAT and CDR2 as FQNNGV. The V and J ends lost 4 bases and 4 bases, in that order; junction bases with no gene match: 12. CDR3 amino acids: CASSYRDRGSGFYNEQFF. DNA of the CDR3: TGTGCCAGCAGCTACCGGGACAGGGGGTCGGGGTTTTACAATGAGCAGTTCTTC.

In this sample, this clone turned up a few times. The J gene is TRBJ1-1, the V gene TRBV10-3; 9 bases map to TRBD1. The ends lost 1 base at V and 2 bases at J; junction bases unmatched: 8. The CDR3 sequence is 17 residues long. From germline, CDR1 is ENHRY and CDR2 SYGVKD. The CDR3 coding sequence is TGTGCCATCAGTGAGTTCGGGACAGGGAATGGAAACACTGAAGCTTTCTTT. It codes for CAISEFGTGNGNTEAFF.

CDR3 in DNA: TGCGCCAGCAGCCAAGAGGAAGGGGTTGGCTATGGCTACACCTTC. It is translated as CASSQEEGVGYGYTF. J is TRBJ1-2 and V is TRBV4-1; the D gene is possibly TRBD1 (5 bases). The CDR3 spans 15 residues. Trimming took 0 bases from V and 4 from J, leaving 12 bases between them. From germline, CDR1 is MGHRA and CDR2 YSYEKL.

This clone occurred a few times. The chain employs TRBV6-5 and TRBJ2-7, with 12 bases fitting TRBD2. The CDR3 sequence is 15 residues long. The J segment lost 4 bases and the V segment lost 2 bases, leaving 3 bases of the junction unmatched. The germline V gene encodes CDR1 MNHEY and CDR2 SVGAGI. For the CDR3, the DNA is TGTGCCAGCAGTTACCTAGCGGGAGGGAGGTACGAGCAGTACTTC. Residues: CASSYLAGGRYEQYF.